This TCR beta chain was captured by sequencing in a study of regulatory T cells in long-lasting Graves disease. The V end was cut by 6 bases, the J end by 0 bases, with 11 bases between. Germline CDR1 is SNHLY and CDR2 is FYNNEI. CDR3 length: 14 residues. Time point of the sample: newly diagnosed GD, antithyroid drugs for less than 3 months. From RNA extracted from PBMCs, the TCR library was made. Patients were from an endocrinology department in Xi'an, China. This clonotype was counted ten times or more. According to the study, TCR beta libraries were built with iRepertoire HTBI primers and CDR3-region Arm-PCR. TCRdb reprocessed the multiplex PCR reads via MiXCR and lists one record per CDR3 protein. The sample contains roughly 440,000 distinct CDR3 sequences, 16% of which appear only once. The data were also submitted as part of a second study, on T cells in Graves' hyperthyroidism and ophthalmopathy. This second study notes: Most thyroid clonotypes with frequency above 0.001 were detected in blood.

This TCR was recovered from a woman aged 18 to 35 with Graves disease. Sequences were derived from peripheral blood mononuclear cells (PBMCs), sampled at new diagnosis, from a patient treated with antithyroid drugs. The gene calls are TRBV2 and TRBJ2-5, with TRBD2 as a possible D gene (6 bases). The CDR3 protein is CASRSRGYQETQYF. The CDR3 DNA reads TGTGCCAGCAGATCGCGGGGATACCAAGAGACCCAGTACTTC.